Presented here are 15 T cell receptor beta chains from one specimen sequenced in a study of T-cell memory formation after mild COVID-19. MiXCR was run by TCRdb on the 5' RACE reads, yielding one entry per CDR3 protein. The sample yields about 110,000 distinct CDR3 sequences, over 15% seen once. The sequenced material came from PBMCs or a T cell subset sorted from them (not recorded which). These TCRs come from a young man who had mild COVID-19 (a few samples of this study predate the infection). Cell type and time point are not known.

The chain uses TRBV18 and TRBJ1-2; D is ambiguous. V lost 0 bases to trimming and J lost 3 bases, with 11 bases between them. The CDR3 contains 15 residues. CDR1 KGHSH and CDR2 LQKENI come from the germline V gene. CDR3 sequence reads: CASSPPATNYYGYTF. For the CDR3, the DNA is TGTGCCAGCTCACCACCTGCTACCAACTACTATGGCTACACCTTC.

The chain links TRBV6-1 to TRBJ1-6; unclear D gene. The V gene's germline CDR1 is MNHNS and CDR2 SASEGT. V dropped 6 bases and J dropped 4 bases, with 7 bases sitting between them. The CDR3 is made up of 13 amino acids. CDR3 in DNA: TGTGCCAGCAGAACGGAGTATAATTCACCCCTCCACTTT. Protein sequence: CASRTEYNSPLHF.

Only a few counts were recorded for this clonotype. The chain recombines TRBV20-1 with TRBJ1-2, with a tentative D call TRBD1 (6 bases). Germline-derived CDR1 and CDR2 are DFQATT and SNEGSKA (reference sequence). With 7 bases removed from V and 5 bases from J, the gap between germline ends came to 23 bases. The CDR3 spans 15 residues. CDR3 nucleotide sequence: TGCAGTGTTCTCAAAAGGGGGATCGGACTTTATGGCTACACCTTC. Translation gives CSVLKRGIGLYGYTF.

The chain links TRBV6-5 to TRBJ2-2; D unresolved. Germline V lookup: CDR1 MNHEY, CDR2 SVGAGI. V dropped 2 bases and J dropped 1 base, with 8 bases sitting between them. The length of the CDR3 is 15 residues. CDR3 in DNA: TGTGCCAGCAGTTACAAGAGATTGAACACCGGGGAGCTGTTTTTT. Its translation is CASSYKRLNTGELFF.

The rearrangement joins TRBV18 to TRBJ1-1; D call uncertain. The V end was cut by 3 bases, the J end by 9 bases, with 11 bases between. This CDR3 contains 12 residues. Germline V gives CDR1 KGHSH, CDR2 LQKENI. This chain's CDR3 is CASSPDGSQAFF. CDR3 in DNA: TGTGCCAGCTCACCGGACGGGAGTCAAGCTTTCTTT. Complete variable domain (other parts from reference TRBV18 and TRBJ1-1): NAGVMQNPRHLVRRRGQEARLRCSPMKGHSHVYWYRQLPEEGLKFMVYLQKENIIDESGMPKERFSAEFPKEGPSILRIQQVVRGDSAAYFCASSPDGSQAFFGQGTRLTVV.

Concerning this clonotype itself: This may stem from a read error, because a much larger clone lies one nucleotide away. This chain links TRBV7-2 with TRBJ2-3; TRBD2 matches at 9 bases. Per germline, CDR1 SGHTA and CDR2 FQGNSA. V lost 1 base and J lost 4; bases outside the gene matches: 0. CDR3 size: 14 residues. The CDR3 nucleotides read TGTGCCAGCAGCTTAGGGACTAGCGCAGATACGCAGTATTTT. It is translated as CASSLGTSADTQYF.

This clonotype was observed a few times. The J gene is TRBJ2-2, the V gene TRBV11-2; D is unresolved. The ends were cut back, 5 bases at V and 2 bases at J, with 12 bases in the middle. This CDR3 has 15 residues. Germline V gene data show CDR1 as SGHAT and CDR2 as FQNNGV. The CDR3 nucleotides read TGTGCCAGCAGCCCGACTCTCTTCAACACCGGGGAGCTGTTTTTT. It encodes CASSPTLFNTGELFF.

In its sample, this clonotype was seen many times. The gene calls are TRBV11-1 and TRBJ2-1, with D tentatively TRBD1 or TRBD2 (5 bases each). CDR1 SGHAT and CDR2 FQDESV come from the germline V gene (reference sequence). Deletions cut 5 bases from V and 6 bases from J, with 23 bases between. The CDR3 totals 17 residues. CDR3 in DNA: TGTGCCAGCAGCCTTGGACCCTCCGGGACGGACCTCAATGAGCAGTTCTTC. Its protein product is CASSLGPSGTDLNEQFF.

This clonotype came up a few times. The J gene is TRBJ2-5, the V gene TRBV7-2; 8 bases are shared with TRBD2. The CDR3 is 15 amino acids. The V and J ends lost 2 bases and 2 bases, in that order; junction bases with no gene match: 4. From germline, CDR1 is SGHTA and CDR2 FQGNSA. For the CDR3, the DNA is TGTGCCAGCAGCTTAAACGGGGGGGTGCAAGAGACCCAGTACTTC. This sequence encodes CASSLNGGVQETQYF.

Concerning this clonotype itself: Just one base apart from a much larger clone, this may be a read error. This chain connects TRBV6-2 or TRBV6-3 to TRBJ2-2; D possibly matches TRBD1 or TRBD2 (5 bases each). CDR3 length: 13 residues. The germline CDR1 and CDR2 sequences are MNHEY and SVGEGT. V gave up 11 bases and J gave up 3 bases, with 13 bases separating them. CDR3 amino acids: CAGRGRDTGELFF. CDR3 nucleotides: TGTGCCGGCCGGGGCCGGGACACCGGGGAGCTGTTTTTT.

The rearrangement joins TRBV7-2 to TRBJ1-2, with no clear D. V dropped 0 bases and J dropped 4 bases, with 12 bases sitting between them. Per the germline V gene, CDR1 is SGHTA and CDR2 is FQGNSA. There are 15 residues in the CDR3. CDR3 sequence: CASSLAPRSSYGYTF. In DNA, the CDR3 is TGTGCCAGCAGCTTAGCTCCCAGGTCGTCCTATGGCTACACCTTC.

In its sample, this clonotype was seen many times. The chain links TRBV7-2 to TRBJ2-1, with 8 bases aligning to TRBD2. Germline-derived CDR1 and CDR2 are SGHTA and FQGNSA. The trim removed 0 bases at V and 7 bases at J, leaving 5 bases unmatched. This CDR3 has 15 amino acids. The CDR3 reads CASSLARERGNEQFF. CDR3 nucleotides: TGTGCCAGCAGCTTAGCCAGGGAGCGGGGGAATGAGCAGTTCTTC.

This clonotype was seen only a few times. The V call is TRBV9, the J call TRBJ2-3; 7 bases match TRBD1. J gave up 6 bases and V 3 bases, and 7 bases lay outside the gene matches. Germline V gene data show CDR1 as SGDLS and CDR2 as YYNGEE. The CDR3 has 14 amino acids. The CDR3 DNA is TGTGCCAGCAGCGCCCCCGGACAGGACGATACGCAGTATTTT. Translated, it gives CASSAPGQDDTQYF.

This clonotype appeared a few times. The V and J genes are TRBV5-1 and TRBJ2-5; no clear D gene. V was shortened by 4 bases and J by 2 bases, with 12 bases between the two germline ends. CDR1 is SGHRS and CDR2 is YFSETQ in the germline V gene. The length of the CDR3 is 14 residues. CDR3 DNA sequence: TGCGCCAGCAGCCTGATCCCAGAACAAGAGACCCAGTACTTC. Amino acid sequence: CASSLIPEQETQYF.

This clonotype was counted between two and nine times. J is TRBJ2-7 and V is TRBV5-1, with D hard to call. Trimming left V 0 bases short and J 7 bases short, with 17 bases between. In germline, CDR1 is SGHRS, CDR2 YFSETQ. This CDR3 spans 15 amino acids. In nucleotides, the CDR3 is TGCGCCAGCAGCTTGGACAGATTGGATTCGAGGGAGCAGTACTTC. Its translation is CASSLDRLDSREQYF.